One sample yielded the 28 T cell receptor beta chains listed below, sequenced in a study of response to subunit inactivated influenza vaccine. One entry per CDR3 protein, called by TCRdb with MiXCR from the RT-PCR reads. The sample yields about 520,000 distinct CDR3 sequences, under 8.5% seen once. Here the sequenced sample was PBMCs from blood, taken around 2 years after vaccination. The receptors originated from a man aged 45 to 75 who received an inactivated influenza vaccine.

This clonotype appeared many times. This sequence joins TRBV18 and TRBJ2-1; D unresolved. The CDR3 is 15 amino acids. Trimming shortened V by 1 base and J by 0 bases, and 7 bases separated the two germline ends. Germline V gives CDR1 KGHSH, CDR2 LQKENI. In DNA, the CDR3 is TGTGCCAGCTCACCACGGGTGCTCTCCTACAATGAGCAGTTCTTC. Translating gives CASSPRVLSYNEQFF.

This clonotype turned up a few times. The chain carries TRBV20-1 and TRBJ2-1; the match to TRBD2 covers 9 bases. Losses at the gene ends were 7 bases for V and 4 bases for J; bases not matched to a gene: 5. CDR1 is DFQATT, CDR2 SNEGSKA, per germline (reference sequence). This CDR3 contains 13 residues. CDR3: CSVREGQYNEQFF. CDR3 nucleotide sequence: TGCAGTGTGCGGGAGGGCCAATACAATGAGCAGTTCTTC.

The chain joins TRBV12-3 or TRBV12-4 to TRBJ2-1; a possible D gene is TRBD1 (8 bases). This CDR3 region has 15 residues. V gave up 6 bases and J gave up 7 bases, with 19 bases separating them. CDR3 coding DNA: TGTGCCAGCAGCCAGGGGGCGGGGAGGGGGAATGAGCAGTTCTTC. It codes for CASSQGAGRGNEQFF.

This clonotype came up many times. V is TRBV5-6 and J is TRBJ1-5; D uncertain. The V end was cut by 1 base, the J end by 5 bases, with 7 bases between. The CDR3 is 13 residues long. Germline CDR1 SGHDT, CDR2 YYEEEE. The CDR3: CASSLSADQPQHF. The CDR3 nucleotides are TGTGCCAGCAGCTTGAGCGCCGATCAGCCCCAGCATTTT.

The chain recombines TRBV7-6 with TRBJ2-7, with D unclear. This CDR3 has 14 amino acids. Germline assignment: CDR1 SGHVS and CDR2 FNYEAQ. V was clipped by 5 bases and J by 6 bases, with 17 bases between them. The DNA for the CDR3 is TGTGCCAGCAGCGCCGGCAACCATGGCGTCGAGCAGTACTTC. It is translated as CASSAGNHGVEQYF.

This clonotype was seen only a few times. In nucleotides, the CDR3 is TGTGCCAGCAGTTTAGCCGGGACATCGAGAGCCCAGTACTTC. Amino acid sequence: CASSLAGTSRAQYF. This chain uses TRBV27 with TRBJ2-5, with D possibly TRBD1 on 6 matching bases. Germline CDR1 MNHEY, CDR2 SMNVEV (reference sequence). The CDR3 runs to 14 residues. Trimming left V 2 bases short and J 9 bases short, with 16 bases between.

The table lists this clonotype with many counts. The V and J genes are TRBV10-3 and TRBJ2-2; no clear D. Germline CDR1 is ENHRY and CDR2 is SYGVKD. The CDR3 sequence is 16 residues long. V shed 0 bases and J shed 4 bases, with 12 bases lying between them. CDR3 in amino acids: CAISESDARSTGELFF. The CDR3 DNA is TGTGCCATCAGTGAGTCTGACGCGCGGTCCACCGGGGAGCTGTTTTTT.

The CDR3 region has the DNA TGCGCCAGCAGCCAGCCAAGACTAGCGGGAGGCACAGATACGCAGTATTTT. It is translated as CASSQPRLAGGTDTQYF. The chain recombines TRBV4-1 with TRBJ2-3; 12 bases align to TRBD2. The CDR3 has 17 residues. V trimming: 3 bases; J trimming: 1 base; junction bases outside the gene matches: 5. The germline CDR1 and CDR2 sequences are MGHRA and YSYEKL.

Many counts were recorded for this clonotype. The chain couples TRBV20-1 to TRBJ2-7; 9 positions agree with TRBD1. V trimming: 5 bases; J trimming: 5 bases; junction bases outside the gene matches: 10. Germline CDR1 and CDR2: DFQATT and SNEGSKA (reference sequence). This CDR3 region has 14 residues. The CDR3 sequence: CSAPRDRALDEQYF. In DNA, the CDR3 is TGCAGTGCTCCCCGGGACAGGGCTCTCGACGAGCAGTACTTC.

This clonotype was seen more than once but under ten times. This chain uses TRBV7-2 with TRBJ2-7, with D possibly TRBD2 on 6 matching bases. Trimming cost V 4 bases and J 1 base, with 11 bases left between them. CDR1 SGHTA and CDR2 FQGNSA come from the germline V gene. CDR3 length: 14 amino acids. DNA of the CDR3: TGTGCCAGCAGCTGGGGACTGACTTCCTACGAGCAGTACTTC. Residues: CASSWGLTSYEQYF. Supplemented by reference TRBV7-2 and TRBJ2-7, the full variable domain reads GAGVSQSPSNKVTEKGKDVELRCDPISGHTALYWYRQSLGQGLEFLIYFQGNSAPDKSGLPSDRFSAERTGGSVSTLTIQRTQQEDSAVYLCASSWGLTSYEQYFGPGTRLTVT.

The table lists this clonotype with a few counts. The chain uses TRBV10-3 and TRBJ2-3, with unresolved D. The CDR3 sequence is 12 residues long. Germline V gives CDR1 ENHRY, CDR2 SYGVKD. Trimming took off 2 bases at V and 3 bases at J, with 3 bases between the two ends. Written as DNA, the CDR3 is TGTGCCATCAGTGAGGGGACAGATACGCAGTATTTT. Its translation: CAISEGTDTQYF.

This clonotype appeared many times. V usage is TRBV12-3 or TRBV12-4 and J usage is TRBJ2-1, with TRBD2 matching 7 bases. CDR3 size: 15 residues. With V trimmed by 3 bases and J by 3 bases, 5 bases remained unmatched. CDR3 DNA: TGTGCCAGCAGTTTGGGCGGGAGCCTCTACAATGAGCAGTTCTTC. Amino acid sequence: CASSLGGSLYNEQFF.

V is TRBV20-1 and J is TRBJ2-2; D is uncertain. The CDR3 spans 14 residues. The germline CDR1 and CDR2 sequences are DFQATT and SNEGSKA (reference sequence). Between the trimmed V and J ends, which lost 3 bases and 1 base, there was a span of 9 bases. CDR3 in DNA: TGCAGTGCTAGCGGCAGAATGAACACCGGGGAGCTGTTTTTT. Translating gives CSASGRMNTGELFF.

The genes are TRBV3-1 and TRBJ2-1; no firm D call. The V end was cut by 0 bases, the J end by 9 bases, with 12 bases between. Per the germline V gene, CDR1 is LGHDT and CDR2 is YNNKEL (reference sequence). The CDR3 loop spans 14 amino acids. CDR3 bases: TGTGCCAGCAGCCAAGACGCCGCTACGGGTGAGCAGTTCTTC. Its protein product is CASSQDAATGEQFF.

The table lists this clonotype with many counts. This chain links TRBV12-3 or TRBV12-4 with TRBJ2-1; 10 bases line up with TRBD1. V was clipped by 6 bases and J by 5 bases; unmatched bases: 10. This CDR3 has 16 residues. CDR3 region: CASSRQGANSDNEQFF. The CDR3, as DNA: TGTGCCAGCAGCCGACAGGGGGCGAATAGCGACAATGAGCAGTTCTTC.

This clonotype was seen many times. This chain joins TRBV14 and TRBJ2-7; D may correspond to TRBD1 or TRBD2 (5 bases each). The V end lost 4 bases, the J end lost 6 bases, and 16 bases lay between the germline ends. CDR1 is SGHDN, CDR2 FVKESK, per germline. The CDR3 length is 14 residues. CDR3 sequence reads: CASSPGPAAPEQYF. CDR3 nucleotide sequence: TGTGCCAGCAGCCCGGGACCCGCCGCCCCCGAGCAGTACTTC.

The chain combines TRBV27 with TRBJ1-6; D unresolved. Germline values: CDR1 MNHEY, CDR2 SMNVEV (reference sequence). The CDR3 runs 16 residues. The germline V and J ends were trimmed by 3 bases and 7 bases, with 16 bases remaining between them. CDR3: CASSFLSQAKNSPLHF. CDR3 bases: TGTGCCAGCAGTTTTTTGTCCCAGGCGAAAAATTCACCCCTCCACTTT.

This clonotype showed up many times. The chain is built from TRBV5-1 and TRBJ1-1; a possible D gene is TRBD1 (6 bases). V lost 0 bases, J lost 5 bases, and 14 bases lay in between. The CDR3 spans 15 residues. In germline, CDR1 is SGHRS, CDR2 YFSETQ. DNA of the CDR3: TGCGCCAGCAGCTTGGATGGGGGCGCTAGGACTGAAGCTTTCTTT. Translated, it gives CASSLDGGARTEAFF.

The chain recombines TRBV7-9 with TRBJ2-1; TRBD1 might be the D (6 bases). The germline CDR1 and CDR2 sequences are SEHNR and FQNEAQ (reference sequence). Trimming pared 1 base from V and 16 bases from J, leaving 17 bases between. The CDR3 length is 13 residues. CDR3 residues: CASSLDRDGVSFF. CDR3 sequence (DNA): TGTGCCAGCAGCTTAGACAGGGACGGGGTCTCTTTCTTC.

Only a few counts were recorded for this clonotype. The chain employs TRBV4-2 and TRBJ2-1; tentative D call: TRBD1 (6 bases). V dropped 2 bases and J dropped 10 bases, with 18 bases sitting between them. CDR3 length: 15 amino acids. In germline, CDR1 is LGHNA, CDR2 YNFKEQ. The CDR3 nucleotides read TGTGCCAGCAGCCAACCGACGGGAAGGGGGACAGAGCAGTTCTTC. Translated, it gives CASSQPTGRGTEQFF.

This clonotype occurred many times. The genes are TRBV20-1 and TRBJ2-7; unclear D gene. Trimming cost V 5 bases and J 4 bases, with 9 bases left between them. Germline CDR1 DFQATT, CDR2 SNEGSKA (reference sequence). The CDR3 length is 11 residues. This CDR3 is CSASDKYEQYF. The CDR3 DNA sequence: TGCAGTGCTTCCGACAAGTACGAGCAGTACTTC.

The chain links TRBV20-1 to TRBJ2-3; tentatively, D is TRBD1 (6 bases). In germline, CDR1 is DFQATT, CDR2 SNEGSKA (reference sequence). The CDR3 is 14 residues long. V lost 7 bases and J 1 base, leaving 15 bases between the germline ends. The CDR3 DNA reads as TGCAGTGGTTGGGGGCCTTTACGCACAGATACGCAGTATTTT. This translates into CSGWGPLRTDTQYF.

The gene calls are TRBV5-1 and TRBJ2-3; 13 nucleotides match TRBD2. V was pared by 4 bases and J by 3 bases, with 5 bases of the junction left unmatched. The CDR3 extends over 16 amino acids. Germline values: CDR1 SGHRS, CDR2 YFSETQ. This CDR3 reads CASSPSGLAGTDTQYF. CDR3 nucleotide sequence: TGCGCCAGCAGCCCCTCGGGACTAGCGGGGACAGATACGCAGTATTTT.

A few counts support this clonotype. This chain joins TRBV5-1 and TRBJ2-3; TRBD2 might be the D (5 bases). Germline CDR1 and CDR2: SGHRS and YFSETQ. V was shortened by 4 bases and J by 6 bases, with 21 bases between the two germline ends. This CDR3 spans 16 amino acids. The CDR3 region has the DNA TGCGCCAGCAGCCCCTCCGGGGTACTACCAAGGGATACGCAGTATTTT. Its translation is CASSPSGVLPRDTQYF.

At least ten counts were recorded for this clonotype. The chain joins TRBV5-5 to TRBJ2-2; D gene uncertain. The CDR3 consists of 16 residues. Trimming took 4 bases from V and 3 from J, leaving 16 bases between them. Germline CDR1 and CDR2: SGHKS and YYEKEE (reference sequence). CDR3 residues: CASSPQVGMHTGELFF. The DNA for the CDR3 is TGTGCCAGCAGCCCCCAGGTGGGGATGCACACCGGGGAGCTGTTTTTT.

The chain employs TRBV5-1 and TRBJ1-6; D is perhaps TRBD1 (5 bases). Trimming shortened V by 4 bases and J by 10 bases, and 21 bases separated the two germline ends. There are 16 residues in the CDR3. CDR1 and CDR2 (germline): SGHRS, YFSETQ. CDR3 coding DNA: TGCGCCAGCAGCCACGGGACCAAGAGAAGCAGGTCACCCCTCCACTTT. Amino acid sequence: CASSHGTKRSRSPLHF.

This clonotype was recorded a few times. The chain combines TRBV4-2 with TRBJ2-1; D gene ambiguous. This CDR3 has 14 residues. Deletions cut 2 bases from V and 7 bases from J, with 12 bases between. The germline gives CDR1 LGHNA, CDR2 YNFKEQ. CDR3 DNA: TGTGCCAGCAGCCAAACCCAGTTAGGAAATGAGCAGTTCTTC. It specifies CASSQTQLGNEQFF.

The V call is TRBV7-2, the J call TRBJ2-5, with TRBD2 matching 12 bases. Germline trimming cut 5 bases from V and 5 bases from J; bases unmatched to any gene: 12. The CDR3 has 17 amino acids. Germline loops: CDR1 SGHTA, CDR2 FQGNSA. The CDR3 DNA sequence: TGTGCCAGCAGCCCTTTCCCGGGACTAGCGGGTTGGGAGACCCAGTACTTC. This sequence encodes CASSPFPGLAGWETQYF.